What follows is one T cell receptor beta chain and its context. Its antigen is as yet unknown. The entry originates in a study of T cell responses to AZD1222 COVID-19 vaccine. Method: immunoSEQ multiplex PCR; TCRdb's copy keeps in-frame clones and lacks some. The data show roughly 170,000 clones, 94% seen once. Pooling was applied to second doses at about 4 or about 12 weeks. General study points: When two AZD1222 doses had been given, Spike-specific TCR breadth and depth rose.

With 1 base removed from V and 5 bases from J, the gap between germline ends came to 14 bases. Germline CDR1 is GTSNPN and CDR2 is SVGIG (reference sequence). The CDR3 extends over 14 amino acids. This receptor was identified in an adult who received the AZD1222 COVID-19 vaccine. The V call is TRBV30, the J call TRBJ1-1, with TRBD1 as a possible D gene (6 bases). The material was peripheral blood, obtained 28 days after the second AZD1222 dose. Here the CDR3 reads CAWSGHRAGTEAFF. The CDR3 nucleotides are TGTGCCTGGAGTGGTCACAGGGCCGGGACTGAAGCTTTCTTT.